Sequencing of this T cell receptor (beta chain) was carried out in a study of PD-L1 blockade in urothelial cancer. Study-wide background: The study started patients on atezolizumab in about 2014, giving 1,200 mg intravenously every 3 weeks. Peripheral blood specimens exhibited a median yield of roughly 140,000 T cells. Blood was evaluated 3 weeks (second dose) and 6 weeks after therapy began.

With 2 bases removed from V and 4 bases from J, the gap between germline ends came to 13 bases. CDR1 KGHSH and CDR2 LQKENI come from the germline V gene. The CDR3 extends over 15 amino acids. Measured with immunoSEQ multiplex PCR; TCRdb has only the in-frame clones, and not every one. The profile shows roughly 87,000 clones, 80% to 90% of them singletons. Of note for this clone: Its antigen is not identified.

Time point: pretreatment peripheral blood. Study results and limitations: Pretreatment TCR clonality in blood under the median foretold superior survival.

This TCR was sampled from a woman aged 80 or over with urothelial cancer. The sample in question was PBMCs, obtained around atezolizumab (anti-PD-L1) treatment. The rearrangement uses TRBV18 and TRBJ2-3, with a possible D match to TRBD2 (6 bases). In nucleotides, the CDR3 is TGTGCCAGCTCACCATCCGGGAGTAACGCAGATACGCAGTATTTT. Its protein is CASSPSGSNADTQYF.